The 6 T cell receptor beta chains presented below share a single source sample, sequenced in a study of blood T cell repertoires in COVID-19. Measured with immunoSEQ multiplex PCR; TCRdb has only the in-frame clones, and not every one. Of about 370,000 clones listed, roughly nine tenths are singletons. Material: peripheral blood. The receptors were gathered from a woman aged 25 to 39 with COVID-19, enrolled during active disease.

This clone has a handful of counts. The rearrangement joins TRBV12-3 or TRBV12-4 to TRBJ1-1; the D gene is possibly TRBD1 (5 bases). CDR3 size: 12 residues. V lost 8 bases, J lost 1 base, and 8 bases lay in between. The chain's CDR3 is CASRGGNTEAFF. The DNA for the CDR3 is TGTGCCAGCCGGGGGGGGAACACTGAAGCTTTCTTT.

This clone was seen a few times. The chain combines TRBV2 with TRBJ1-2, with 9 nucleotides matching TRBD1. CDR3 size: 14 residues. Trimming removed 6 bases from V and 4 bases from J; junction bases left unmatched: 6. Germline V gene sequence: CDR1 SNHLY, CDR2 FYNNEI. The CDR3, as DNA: TGTGCCAGCAGGGGGACAGGGACGAGCTATGGCTACACCTTC. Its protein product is CASRGTGTSYGYTF.

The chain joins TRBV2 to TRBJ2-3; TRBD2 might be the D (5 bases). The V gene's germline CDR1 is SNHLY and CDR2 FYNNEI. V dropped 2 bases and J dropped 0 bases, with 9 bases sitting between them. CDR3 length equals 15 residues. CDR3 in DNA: TGTGCCAGCAGTGAAAGGGCGGGCAGCACAGATACGCAGTATTTT. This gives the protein CASSERAGSTDTQYF.

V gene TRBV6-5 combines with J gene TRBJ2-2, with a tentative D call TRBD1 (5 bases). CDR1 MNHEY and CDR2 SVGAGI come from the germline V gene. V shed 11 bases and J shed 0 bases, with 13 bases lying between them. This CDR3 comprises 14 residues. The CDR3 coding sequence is TGTGCCTCCTCAGGGCAACCGAACACCGGGGAGCTGTTTTTT. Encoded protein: CASSGQPNTGELFF.

In DNA form, the CDR3 reads TGTGCCAGCAGCTTAGCCGGTCCCGCGAGGAGCTCCTATAATTCACCCCTCCACTTT. Translating it yields CASSLAGPARSSYNSPLHF. This chain links TRBV7-8 with TRBJ1-6, with D hard to call. Trimming left V 0 bases short and J 0 bases short, with 15 bases between. The germline gives CDR1 SGHVS, CDR2 FQNEAQ. This CDR3 is 19 amino acids long.

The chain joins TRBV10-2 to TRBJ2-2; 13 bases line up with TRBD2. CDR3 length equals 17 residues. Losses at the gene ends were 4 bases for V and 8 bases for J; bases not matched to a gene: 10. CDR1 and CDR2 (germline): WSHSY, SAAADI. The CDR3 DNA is TGCGCCAGCAGTGTTTTCGGACTAGCGGGGGATATTGGGGAGCTGTTTTTT. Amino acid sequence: CASSVFGLAGDIGELFF.